The 6 T cell receptor beta chains given below trace back to one sample, sequenced in a study of blood T cell repertoires in COVID-19. Here immunoSEQ multiplex PCR was the method, and the copy in TCRdb shows in-frame clones only, minus some. The sample comprises under 130,000 clones, 84% of which are singletons, and more than 10% rests with the top ten. Input material: peripheral blood. Every receptor here comes from a human donor in a cohort sampled during active COVID-19.

CDR3 protein: CASSSRDRNTEAFF. The CDR3 DNA is TGTGCCAGCAGCTCAAGGGACAGGAACACTGAAGCTTTCTTT. This sequence joins TRBV7-8 and TRBJ1-1; TRBD1 matches 7 bases. In germline, CDR1 is SGHVS, CDR2 FQNEAQ. The CDR3 length is 14 residues. Losses at the gene ends were 4 bases for V and 1 base for J; bases not matched to a gene: 3.

The genes are TRBV10-3 and TRBJ2-2; 8 nucleotides match TRBD1. J was trimmed by 2 bases and V by 6 bases; bases with no gene match: 5. The CDR3 is 15 amino acids. Per germline, CDR1 ENHRY and CDR2 SYGVKD. The DNA of the CDR3 is TGTGCCATCAGCTCGGACAGGGCAAACACCGGGGAGCTGTTTTTT. Translated, it gives CAISSDRANTGELFF.

The chain joins TRBV6-2 or TRBV6-3 to TRBJ1-1; possibly TRBD1 for D (5 bases). The V end was cut by 6 bases, the J end by 8 bases, with 22 bases between. Germline CDR1 reads MNHEY; CDR2 reads SVGEGT. The CDR3 length is 15 residues. CDR3 sequence: CASSRQGEGIGEAFF. The CDR3 region has the DNA TGTGCCAGCAGCCGACAAGGGGAGGGGATAGGAGAAGCTTTCTTT.

The chain couples TRBV5-1 to TRBJ1-2; 9 bases are shared with TRBD1. This CDR3 region has 15 residues. With V trimmed by 0 bases and J by 7 bases, 7 bases remained unmatched. The germline CDR1 and CDR2 sequences are SGHRS and YFSETQ. For the CDR3, the DNA is TGCGCCAGCAGCTTGGCCCAACAGGGGGCAGGTGGCTACACCTTC. Its protein is CASSLAQQGAGGYTF.

This chain joins TRBV5-6 and TRBJ1-1; 8 bases map to TRBD1. From germline, CDR1 is SGHDT and CDR2 YYEEEE. The CDR3 is 17 residues long. The V gene end was trimmed by 0 bases and the J gene end by 3 bases; junction bases not matched to a gene: 10. The CDR3 DNA reads as TGTGCCAGCAGCTTGGCCAGCTACGGGACAGGCTACACTGAAGCTTTCTTT. Encoded protein: CASSLASYGTGYTEAFF.

V is TRBV2 and J is TRBJ1-4; weak D call: TRBD1 (6 bases). V was trimmed by 6 bases and J by 8 bases, leaving 19 bases between them. This CDR3 region has 15 residues. Germline CDR1 is SNHLY and CDR2 is FYNNEI. CDR3: CASRTSGVPNEKLFF. DNA for the CDR3: TGTGCCAGCAGGACCTCAGGGGTCCCCAACGAAAAACTGTTTTTT.